This T cell receptor (beta chain) derives from a study of cytomegalovirus exposure and HLA in healthy donors. PCR employed 60 Vbeta and 13 Jbeta primers. Repertoires were generated with immunoSEQ multiplex PCR, while TCRdb's copy carries only in-frame clones and drops some. The sample consists of about 78,000 clones, 72% of them appearing once. Germline V gene sequence: CDR1 SGHRS, CDR2 YFSETQ. V was clipped by 2 bases and J by 0 bases; unmatched bases: 5. This CDR3 region has 17 residues. The TCR originated in a woman between 35 and 50 years old in good health and CMV-seropositive. Input material: PBMCs. V is TRBV5-1 and J is TRBJ2-6; the match to TRBD2 covers 7 bases. As DNA, the CDR3 is TGCGCCAGCAGCTTAAGCGGGGTCCTCTCTGGGGCCAACGTCCTGACTTTC. Its translation is CASSLSGVLSGANVLTF.